Given below is one T cell receptor (beta chain) in context. Its antigen is currently unknown. A read error may account for a junction end that differs from germline. The sample comes from a study of blood T cells in healthy people across ages. Study background: About one barcoded beta molecule was captured per two T cells (by template switching).

Next came a second PCR, run for about 7 to 11 cycles, which used a sample-barcoded 5' primer along with a J-beta primer mix. Via MiXCR, TCRdb re-called the 5' RACE reads, giving one row per CDR3 protein. The data contain 1.5 million to 2 million distinct CDR3 sequences, about 30% of them singletons. Study conclusions and caveats: Changes in expanded clonotypes were possibly confounded, as the CMV status of donors was unknown.

Material for sequencing was blood. The receptor comes from a woman aged 25 to 39 in good health.

CDR3 DNA sequence: TGCACCAGCAGCCTCGGACTAGCGGGGGACCCAGAGACCCAGTACTTC. Translation gives CTSSLGLAGDPETQYF. This rearrangement joins TRBV5-1 to TRBJ2-5, with 13 bases fitting TRBD2. The length of the CDR3 is 16 residues. Germline CDR1 is SGHRS and CDR2 is YFSETQ.